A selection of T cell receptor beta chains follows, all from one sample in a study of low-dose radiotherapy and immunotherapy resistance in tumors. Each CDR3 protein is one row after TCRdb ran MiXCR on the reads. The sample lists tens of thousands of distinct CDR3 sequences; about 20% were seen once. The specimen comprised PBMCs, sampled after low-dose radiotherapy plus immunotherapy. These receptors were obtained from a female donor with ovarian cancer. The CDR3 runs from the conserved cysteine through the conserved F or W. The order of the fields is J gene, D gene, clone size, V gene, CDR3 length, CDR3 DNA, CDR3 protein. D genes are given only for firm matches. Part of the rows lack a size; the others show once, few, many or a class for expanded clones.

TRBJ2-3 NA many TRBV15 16 TGTGCCACCAGCAGGGGAACACCGGAGGGCGCAGATACGCAGTATTTT CATSRGTPEGADTQYF
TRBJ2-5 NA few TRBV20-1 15 TGCAGTGCTAGTTATTTGGATCCTCTGAGGGAGACCCAGTACTTC CSASYLDPLRETQYF
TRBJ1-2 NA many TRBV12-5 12 TGTGCTAGTGGTTTGGATAACTATGGCTACACCTTC CASGLDNYGYTF
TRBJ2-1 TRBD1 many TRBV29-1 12 TGCAGCGTCTTGGGACAGGGCTATGAGCAGTTCTTC CSVLGQGYEQFF
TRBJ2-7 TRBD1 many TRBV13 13 TGTGCCAGCAGCCGGACAGGGTTCGACGAGCAGTACTTC CASSRTGFDEQYF
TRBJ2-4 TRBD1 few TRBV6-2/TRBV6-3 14 TGTGCCAGCATCACGGACAGGGCCAAAAACATTCAGTACTTC CASITDRAKNIQYF
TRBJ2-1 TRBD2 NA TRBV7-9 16 TGTGCCAGCAGCCAAAATGGACTAGTCTCCTACAATGAGCAGTTCTTC CASSQNGLVSYNEQFF
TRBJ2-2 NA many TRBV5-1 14 TGCGCCAGCAGCTTGGCCGCGGGGAGCGGGGAGCTGTTTTTT CASSLAAGSGELFF
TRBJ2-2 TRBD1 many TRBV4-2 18 TGTGCCAGCAGCCCCTTTTCGTTGGGACAGGGAGGGATCGGGGAGCTGTTTTTT CASSPFSLGQGGIGELFF
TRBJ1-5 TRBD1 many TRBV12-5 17 TGTGCTAGTGGTGACGATTTTGTGACAGGGATTAATCAGCCCCAGCATTTT CASGDDFVTGINQPQHF
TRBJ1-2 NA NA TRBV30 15 TGTGCCTGGAGTGCCTCGACAGCCTCGATCTATGGCTACACCTTC CAWSASTASIYGYTF
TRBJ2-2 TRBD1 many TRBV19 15 TGTGCCAGTAGCATGACAGGGAGAGGCACCGGGGAGCTGTTTTTT CASSMTGRGTGELFF
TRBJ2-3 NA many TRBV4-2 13 TGTGCCAGCAGTGGACTAACCACAGATACGCAGTATTTT CASSGLTTDTQYF
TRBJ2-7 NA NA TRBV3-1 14 TGTGCCAGCAGCCAATCGGGACTGTCCTACGAGCAGTACTTC CASSQSGLSYEQYF
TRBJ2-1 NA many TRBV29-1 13 TGCAGCGTTTCAAGCGGAGGCGGAATGGAGCAGTTCTTC CSVSSGGGMEQFF
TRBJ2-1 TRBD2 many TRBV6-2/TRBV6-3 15 TGTGCCAGTACCCCTCCGGGGGGGGCTGAAAGTGAGCAGTTCTTC CASTPPGGAESEQFF
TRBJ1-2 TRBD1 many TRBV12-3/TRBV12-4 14 TGTGCCAGCAGTACCCTGACAGGGAGGTATGGCTACACCTTC CASSTLTGRYGYTF
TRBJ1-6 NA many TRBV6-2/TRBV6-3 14 TGTGCCAGCAGTGATCGCAGGGGTAATTCACCCCTCCACTTT CASSDRRGNSPLHF
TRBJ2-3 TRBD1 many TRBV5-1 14 TGCGCCAGCAGCATCGACAGGGGGGCAGATACGCAGTATTTT CASSIDRGADTQYF
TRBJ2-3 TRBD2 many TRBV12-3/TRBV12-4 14 TGTGCCAGCAACCCTAGCGGGGAGGTCCGTACGCAGTATTTT CASNPSGEVRTQYF
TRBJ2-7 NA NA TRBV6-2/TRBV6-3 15 TGTGCCGTGCAAGCGTCAAGGCTAAACTCCTACGAGCAGTACTTC CAVQASRLNSYEQYF
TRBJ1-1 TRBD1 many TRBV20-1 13 TGCAGTGCTAGTCTCGACAGGGCGGGGGAAGCTTTCTTT CSASLDRAGEAFF
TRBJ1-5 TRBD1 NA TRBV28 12 TGTGCCAGCAGTCAGGGGGCGCAGCCCCAGCATTTT CASSQGAQPQHF
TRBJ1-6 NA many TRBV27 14 TGTGCCACACATGGGGGGACCTATAATTCACCCCTCCACTTT CATHGGTYNSPLHF
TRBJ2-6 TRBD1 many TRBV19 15 TGTGCCACCTCGGACAGGTACTCTGGGGCCAACGTCCTGACTTTC CATSDRYSGANVLTF
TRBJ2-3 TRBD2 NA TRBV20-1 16 TGCAGTGGCCGGGGGGAGGTAATCACTAGCACAGATACGCAGTATTTT CSGRGEVITSTDTQYF
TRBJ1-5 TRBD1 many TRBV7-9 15 TGTGCCAGCAGCGATTCCGGGACAGTAGGTCAGCCCCAGCATTTT CASSDSGTVGQPQHF
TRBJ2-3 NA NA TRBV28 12 TGTGCCAGCACCACAACGGCGGATACGCAGTATTTT CASTTTADTQYF
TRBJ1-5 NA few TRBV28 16 TGTGCCAGCAGTTCCCCGACAGTTAGTAGCAATCAGCCCCAGCATTTT CASSSPTVSSNQPQHF
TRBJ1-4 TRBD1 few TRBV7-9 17 TGTGCCAGCAGCTTAGGACAGGGACCTGACATGGGGGAAAAACTGTTTTTT CASSLGQGPDMGEKLFF
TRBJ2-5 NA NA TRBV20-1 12 TGCAGTGCTATGGACTATCAAGAGACCCAGTACTTC CSAMDYQETQYF
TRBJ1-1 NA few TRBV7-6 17 TGTGCCAGCAGCTTAGGGGAAGGCGGGCAGATAAACACTGAAGCTTTCTTT CASSLGEGGQINTEAFF
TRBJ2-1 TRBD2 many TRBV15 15 TGTGCCACCAGCGCGGGGGGGGATTTGGACAATGAGCAGTTCTTC CATSAGGDLDNEQFF
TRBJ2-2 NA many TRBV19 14 TGTGCCAGTAGTGGGCCAGCGAACACCGGGGAGCTGTTTTTT CASSGPANTGELFF
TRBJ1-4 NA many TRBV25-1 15 TGTGCCAGCAGTGAATCCCGGGGTATTGGTGAAAAACTGTTTTTT CASSESRGIGEKLFF
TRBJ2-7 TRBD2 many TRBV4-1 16 TGCGCCAGCAGCCCGGCGCTAGCGGGAACCTTCTACGAGCAGTACTTC CASSPALAGTFYEQYF
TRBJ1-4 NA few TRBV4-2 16 TGTGCCAGCAGCACCCAGCTAGGAGCAACTAATGAAAAACTGTTTTTT CASSTQLGATNEKLFF
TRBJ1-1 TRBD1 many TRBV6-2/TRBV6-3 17 TGTGCCAGCAGTTACTCGAGGGGACAGGGGCCGAACACTGAAGCTTTCTTT CASSYSRGQGPNTEAFF
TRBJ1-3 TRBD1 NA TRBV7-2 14 TGTGCCAGCAGAGGGACAGGGACTGGAAACACCATATATTTT CASRGTGTGNTIYF
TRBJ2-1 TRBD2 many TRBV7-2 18 TGTGCCAGCAGCTTAGCGGGGCGACTAGCGGGAGCCCAGAATGAGCAGTTCTTC CASSLAGRLAGAQNEQFF
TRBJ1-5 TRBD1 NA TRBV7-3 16 TGTGCCAGCAGCCCAGCCGGGACAGCCTCTAATCAGCCCCAGCATTTT CASSPAGTASNQPQHF
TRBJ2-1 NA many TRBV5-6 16 TGTGCCAGCAGCTTGGTTGGGCTGGGCTCCTACAATGAGCAGTTCTTC CASSLVGLGSYNEQFF
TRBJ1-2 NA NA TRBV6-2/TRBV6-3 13 TGTGCCAGCAGCCGACAAGGATCCAGCGGCTACGCCTTC CASSRQGSSGYAF
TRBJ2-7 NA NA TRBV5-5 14 TGTGCCAGCAGCTCCAGGGGAAAGTCCTACGAGCAGTACTTC CASSSRGKSYEQYF
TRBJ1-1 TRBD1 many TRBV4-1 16 TGCGCCAGCAGCCTACCCAGGACAGGGGTTAACACTGAAGCTTTCTTT CASSLPRTGVNTEAFF
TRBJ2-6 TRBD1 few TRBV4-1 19 TGCGCCAGCAGCCCGGGGGACCCGGACAGGGGGCTCGGGGCCAACGTCCTGACTTTC CASSPGDPDRGLGANVLTF
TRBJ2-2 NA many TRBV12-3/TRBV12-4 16 TGTGCCAGCAGTCGGGACTTACTGCCTAGCACCGGGGAGCTGTTTTTT CASSRDLLPSTGELFF
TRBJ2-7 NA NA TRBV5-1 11 TGCGCCAGCAGTACGAAGTACGAGCAGTACTTC CASSTKYEQYF
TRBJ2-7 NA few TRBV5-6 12 TGTGCCAGCAGCCGCTGGGCCTACGAGCAGTACTTC CASSRWAYEQYF